This TCR beta chain was profiled in a study of blood T cell repertoires in COVID-19. Clones were sequenced by immunoSEQ multiplex PCR, and TCRdb holds only the in-frame ones, with some missing. Among tens of thousands of clones listed, roughly 87% were seen once. V was pared by 5 bases and J by 8 bases, with 8 bases of the junction left unmatched. Germline CDR1 reads SEHNR; CDR2 reads FQNEAQ (reference sequence). This CDR3 region has 14 residues. This TCR was sampled from a man between 60 and 75 years old with active COVID-19. The source material was peripheral blood. The V call is TRBV7-9, the J call TRBJ1-4; TRBD1 matches 7 bases. The chain's CDR3 is CASSPTGSNEKLFF. CDR3 bases: TGTGCCAGCAGCCCGACAGGGAGTAACGAAAAACTGTTTTTT.